One and the same sample provided the 20 T cell receptor beta chains below, sequenced in a study of cytomegalovirus exposure and HLA in healthy donors. Primers: 60 Vbeta forward and 13 Jbeta reverse. Produced via immunoSEQ multiplex PCR; TCRdb's table is partial and in-frame only. Of 150,000 to 200,000 clones in the sample, about 81% were seen once. The sequenced material came from PBMCs. Receptors originate from a girl aged 2-10 years in good health and CMV-seropositive.

In its sample, this clone was seen once. V is TRBV5-4 and J is TRBJ2-3, with TRBD1 as a possible D gene (6 bases). The CDR3 has 16 amino acids. V lost 3 bases and J lost 2, with 16 bases in between. Per germline, CDR1 SGHNT and CDR2 YYREEE (reference sequence). DNA of the CDR3: TGTGCCAGCAGCTCCCAGATTGAGGGGGTCACAGATACGCAGTATTTT. As protein: CASSSQIEGVTDTQYF.

This rearrangement joins TRBV7-9 to TRBJ2-2, with D possibly TRBD2 on 6 matching bases. This CDR3 is 17 amino acids long. Germline-derived CDR1 and CDR2 are SEHNR and FQNEAQ (reference sequence). Trimming took 4 bases from V and 9 from J, leaving 24 bases between them. The CDR3 spells CASSSGWRLGSRRELFF. CDR3 in DNA: TGTGCCAGCAGCTCCGGATGGCGGCTCGGGAGCAGGAGGGAGCTGTTTTTT.

The chain combines TRBV28 with TRBJ2-2; D is perhaps TRBD1 (7 bases). Germline CDR1 reads MDHEN; CDR2 reads SYDVKM. Deletions cut 6 bases from V and 1 base from J, with 18 bases between. CDR3 length: 17 amino acids. The CDR3 coding sequence is TGTGCCAGCAGCCCGACAGGGTCTAGCGTGAACACCGGGGAGCTGTTTTTT. Translation: CASSPTGSSVNTGELFF. Complete variable domain (other parts from reference TRBV28 and TRBJ2-2): DVKVTQSSRYLVKRTGEKVFLECVQDMDHENMFWYRQDPGLGLRLIYFSYDVKMKEKGDIPEGYSVSREKKERFSLILESASTNQTSMYLCASSPTGSSVNTGELFFGEGSRLTVL.

This chain uses TRBV4-1 with TRBJ1-2; 7 bases fit TRBD1. CDR1 and CDR2 (germline): MGHRA, YSYEKL. The CDR3 extends over 16 amino acids. Losses at the gene ends were 2 bases for V and 0 bases for J; bases not matched to a gene: 6. CDR3 in amino acids: CASSQISGGANYGYTF. CDR3 coding DNA: TGCGCCAGCAGCCAAATTTCAGGGGGAGCTAACTATGGCTACACCTTC.

This clone was observed at least ten times. This chain uses TRBV30 with TRBJ2-2; TRBD2 is a possible D gene (6 bases). Per the germline V gene, CDR1 is GTSNPN and CDR2 is SVGIG (reference sequence). The V end lost 3 bases, the J end lost 3 bases, and 14 bases lay between the germline ends. This CDR3 has 15 amino acids. For the CDR3, the DNA is TGTGCCTGGAGCGTAAGGTGGGAGGACACCGGGGAGCTGTTTTTT. This gives the protein CAWSVRWEDTGELFF.

CDR3 amino acids: CASSESHLYSSYEQYF. As DNA, the CDR3 is TGTGCCAGCAGTGAAAGCCACCTTTATAGCTCCTACGAGCAGTACTTC. J is TRBJ2-7 and V is TRBV6-1; D not resolved. The germline V gene has CDR1 MNHNS and CDR2 SASEGT. CDR3 size: 16 residues. V lost 2 bases, J lost 0 bases, and 14 bases lay in between.

This clone has only a few counts. V gene TRBV5-1 combines with J gene TRBJ1-1; 8 bases agree with TRBD1. The V and J ends lost 3 bases and 3 bases, in that order; junction bases with no gene match: 1. CDR3 length: 13 residues. Germline lookup yields CDR1 SGHRS and CDR2 YFSETQ. The DNA for the CDR3 is TGCGCCAGCAGCTGGGACAGGTACACTGAAGCTTTCTTT. Translated: CASSWDRYTEAFF.

This chain joins TRBV28 and TRBJ2-7; D is perhaps TRBD2 (5 bases). V was cut by 5 bases and J by 0 bases, with 14 bases left in between. The CDR3 is 15 amino acids. Germline loops: CDR1 MDHEN, CDR2 SYDVKM. In nucleotides, the CDR3 is TGTGCCAGCAGTCAAACAGCGGTAAGCTCCTACGAGCAGTACTTC. This encodes CASSQTAVSSYEQYF.

This chain's CDR3 is CAWKSPRTASNYYEQYF. In DNA, the CDR3 is TGTGCCTGGAAATCCCCCCGGACGGCTAGCAACTACTACGAGCAGTACTTC. The chain joins TRBV30 to TRBJ2-7; maybe TRBD2 (5 bases). Per the germline V gene, CDR1 is GTSNPN and CDR2 is SVGIG (reference sequence). This CDR3 is built from 17 residues. The ends were cut back, 4 bases at V and 3 bases at J, with 25 bases in the middle.

V and J are TRBV28 and TRBJ1-2, with D unclear. Trimming cost V 2 bases and J 0 bases, with 7 bases left between them. The V gene's germline CDR1 is MDHEN and CDR2 SYDVKM. CDR3 length: 14 amino acids. CDR3 sequence reads: CASSLRLSNYGYTF. The CDR3 DNA is TGTGCCAGCAGTTTAAGACTGTCTAACTATGGCTACACCTTC.

In its sample, this clone was seen once. The chain is built from TRBV10-3 and TRBJ1-1; perhaps TRBD1 as D (6 bases). V lost 11 bases and J lost 0, with 16 bases in between. Germline V CDR1 and CDR2: ENHRY, SYGVKD. This CDR3 comprises 14 residues. The CDR3 loop reads CALRVDSLNTEAFF. The CDR3 DNA reads TGTGCCCTCCGAGTGGACAGTTTGAACACTGAAGCTTTCTTT.

The chain combines TRBV9 with TRBJ2-7; the D gene is possibly TRBD1 (6 bases). The germline V gene encodes CDR1 SGDLS and CDR2 YYNGEE. CDR3 length equals 13 residues. Trimming left V 0 bases short and J 6 bases short, with 10 bases between. Here the CDR3 reads CASSVARGSEQYF. Here the CDR3 DNA reads TGTGCCAGCAGCGTAGCTAGGGGGAGCGAGCAGTACTTC.

The V and J genes are TRBV5-1 and TRBJ1-2, with D uncertain. V was cut by 4 bases and J by 4 bases, with 11 bases left in between. There are 13 residues in the CDR3. Germline-derived CDR1 and CDR2 are SGHRS and YFSETQ. This CDR3 reads CASSPPTGYGYTF. The CDR3 nucleotides read TGCGCCAGCAGCCCGCCCACGGGCTATGGCTACACCTTC.

This clone occurred a few times. The chain is built from TRBV19 and TRBJ1-5; D gene unclear. CDR3 length equals 13 residues. The V end lost 3 bases, the J end lost 1 base, and 4 bases lay between the germline ends. Germline V gene lookup returns CDR1 LNHDA and CDR2 SQIVND (reference sequence). DNA of the CDR3: TGTGCCAGTAGTATCCAGAGCAATCAGCCCCAGCATTTT. It codes for CASSIQSNQPQHF.

The chain is built from TRBV11-3 and TRBJ2-7; TRBD2 might be the D (5 bases). The CDR3 totals 13 residues. From germline, CDR1 is SGHNT and CDR2 YENEEA. V dropped 3 bases and J dropped 0 bases, with 6 bases sitting between them. Written as DNA, the CDR3 is TGTGCCAGCAGCTTTGGGAGCTCCTACGAGCAGTACTTC. It codes for CASSFGSSYEQYF.

The chain couples TRBV6-1 to TRBJ2-7; 11 positions agree with TRBD2. J gave up 2 bases and V 5 bases, and 5 bases lay outside the gene matches. This CDR3 has 15 amino acids. CDR1 and CDR2 from the germline V gene are MNHNS and SASEGT. CDR3 residues: CASSLSLAGAYEQYF. The CDR3 DNA reads as TGTGCCAGCAGTCTCTCACTAGCGGGAGCCTACGAGCAGTACTTC.

The chain joins TRBV9 to TRBJ2-1; unclear D gene. CDR1 and CDR2 from the germline V gene are SGDLS and YYNGEE. This CDR3 has 13 residues. V lost 2 bases and J lost 8, with 11 bases in between. This chain's CDR3 is CASSVHSPYEQFF. Written as DNA, the CDR3 is TGTGCCAGCAGCGTCCACTCCCCTTATGAGCAGTTCTTC.

This chain uses TRBV27 with TRBJ1-4, with TRBD1 as a possible D gene (6 bases). The germline V and J ends were trimmed by 2 bases and 10 bases, with 8 bases remaining between them. CDR3 length: 12 residues. The V gene's germline CDR1 is MNHEY and CDR2 SMNVEV (reference sequence). The CDR3 loop is CASSLIRGKLFF. The CDR3 coding sequence is TGTGCCAGCAGTTTAATCAGGGGAAAACTGTTTTTT. Drawing the rest from reference TRBV27 and TRBJ1-4, the complete variable domain is EAQVTQNPRYLITVTGKKLTVTCSQNMNHEYMSWYRQDPGLGLRQIYYSMNVEVTDKGDVPEGYKVSRKEKRNFPLILESPSPNQTSLYFCASSLIRGKLFFGSGTQLSVL.

The chain couples TRBV14 to TRBJ2-7; 9 nucleotides line up with TRBD2. Germline V gives CDR1 SGHDN, CDR2 FVKESK. J lost 5 bases, V lost 8 bases, and 16 bases had no gene match. The CDR3 consists of 16 residues. Written as DNA, the CDR3 is TGTGCCAGCTCTCTGAGGGGACTAGCCGTCGTCAACGAGCAGTACTTC. Protein sequence: CASSLRGLAVVNEQYF.

The count of this clone is one. The chain links TRBV28 to TRBJ1-4; D perhaps matches TRBD1 (6 bases). The length of the CDR3 is 12 residues. V was trimmed by 4 bases and J by 10 bases, leaving 10 bases between them. CDR1 MDHEN and CDR2 SYDVKM come from the germline V gene. The CDR3 DNA is TGTGCCAGCAGTTACCGAGGGGGAAAACTGTTTTTT. Translated, it gives CASSYRGGKLFF.